The rows below give T cell receptor beta chains drawn from one sample of a study of cytomegalovirus exposure and HLA in healthy donors. Only in-frame clones appear in the TCRdb table, and some are missing; sequencing was by immunoSEQ multiplex PCR. Counted here are 150,000 to 160,000 clones, approximately 80% occurring once; the ten biggest clones make up 5.6%. Sequenced input: PBMCs. Receptors originate from a woman in her thirties or forties in good health and CMV-seropositive. Each CDR3 is given with its conserved first and last residue. A D gene is named only where the DNA matches it firmly.

V gene	D gene	J gene	CDR3 DNA	CDR3 protein
TRBV19	.	TRBJ1-2	TGTGCCAGTAGTGGGGAGCTGATCTATGGCTACACCTTC	CASSGELIYGYTF
TRBV7-9	TRBD2	TRBJ2-7	TGTGCCAGCAGCTTATTTAGTAGGGACTACAACTACGAGCAGTACTTC	CASSLFSRDYNYEQYF
TRBV15	TRBD2	TRBJ2-3	TGTGCCACCAGCCTTTCCCCCGGGACTAGCGTAAGAAATACGCAGTATTTT	CATSLSPGTSVRNTQYF
TRBV27	.	TRBJ2-3	TGTGCCAGCCGGAAGGGGACTAGCACAGATACGCAGTATTTT	CASRKGTSTDTQYF
TRBV6-5	TRBD1	TRBJ2-1	TGTGCCAGCAAGGGACCGGGACAGTCCGGTGGTGAGCAGTTCTTC	CASKGPGQSGGEQFF
TRBV18	.	TRBJ1-1	TGTGCCAGCTCACCGTTCTCTAGGGGTTTAATGAACACTGAAGCTTTCTTT	CASSPFSRGLMNTEAFF
TRBV9	.	TRBJ2-5	TGTGCCAGCAGCGTAGACAGATTCCAAGAGACCCAGTACTTC	CASSVDRFQETQYF
TRBV19	.	TRBJ1-5	TGTGCCAGTAGTATGAGAGGGCTCAATCAGCCCCAGCATTTT	CASSMRGLNQPQHF
TRBV9	.	TRBJ2-2	TGTGCCAGCTCCCACGAGACCGGGGAGCTGTTTTTT	CASSHETGELFF
TRBV7-9	.	TRBJ2-7	TGTGCCAGCAGGCCAACCGGGAGCTCCTACGAGCAGTACTTC	CASRPTGSSYEQYF